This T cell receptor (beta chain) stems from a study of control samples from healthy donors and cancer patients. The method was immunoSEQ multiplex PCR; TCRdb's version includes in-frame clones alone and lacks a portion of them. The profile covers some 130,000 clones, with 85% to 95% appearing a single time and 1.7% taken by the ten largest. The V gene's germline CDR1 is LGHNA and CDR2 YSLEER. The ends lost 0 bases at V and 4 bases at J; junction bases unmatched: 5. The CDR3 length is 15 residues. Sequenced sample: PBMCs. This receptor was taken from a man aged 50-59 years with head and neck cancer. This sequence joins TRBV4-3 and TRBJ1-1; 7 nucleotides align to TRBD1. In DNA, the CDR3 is TGCGCCAGCAGCCAAGATTACAGGGGAGGCACTGAAGCTTTCTTT. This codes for CASSQDYRGGTEAFF.